This entry concerns a single T cell receptor (beta chain). Its antigen specificity is not known. The junction departs from the called germline gene at one end, perhaps through a read error. The data are from a study of tumor-infiltrating lymphocytes in primary liver carcinoma (dated by TCRdb to 2017 to 2019). With respect to the entire study: Of the five patients (three men and two women, aged 30 to 69 years), four had hepatocellular carcinoma and one had combined HCC and intrahepatic cholangiocarcinoma. The five patients had tumors of stage T1-T3 N0M0, with maximum diameters ranging from about 4 to 11 cm. Technical replicate repertoires showed high reproducibility, with mean shared-clone rates around 0.9 and correlation coefficients above 0.95. Samples yielded roughly 3.65 to 7.13 million productive TCRbeta reads; read depth did not differ significantly between tissue types. A total of roughly 35 specimens from 5 patients underwent TCRbeta repertoire sequencing, comprising around 25 tumor regions, 5 adjacent noncancerous liver tissues and 5 peripheral blood samples. TCRbeta repertoire sequencing, expression microarrays and whole-exome sequencing were combined in the study across five regions of each liver tumor, with adjacent normal tissue and blood also included. The paper's findings and limits, for the study overall: With just four or five patients in the study, the authors point out that the findings should be validated in a larger study. Because only the TCR beta chain was sequenced and unpaired alpha chains were not captured, true repertoire diversity is likely underestimated. Repertoire overlap was higher between tumor regions (mean roughly 35%) than tumor-adjacent (approximately 17%) or tumor-blood (roughly 14%) pairs, consistent with antigen-driven expansion. A significantly larger repertoire fraction was made up by the top 250 clones in tumors than in blood (p = 0.039). Since the samples were bulk and unsorted, there was no way to compare CD4+ and CD8+ T cell repertoires.

CDR1 and CDR2 (SEHNR, FQNEAQ) derive from the germline V gene (reference sequence). The cysteine opens and the phenylalanine closes a CDR3 of 14 amino acids. Only the CDR3 region is kept as DNA, spanning 42 bases read in frame from base 1. Without any cell sorting, total RNA and DNA were extracted together from roughly 20-30 mg of bulk tissue using the AllPrep DNA/RNA mini kit. Surgical resection was performed in China between 2015 and 2016 on a handful of patients with histopathologically diagnosed primary liver carcinoma. Chronic HBV infection was present in the patients, and the patients were treatment-naive at sampling. Pieces of fresh tumor and adjacent tissue were cut in half, with one half kept in RNAlater at -80 degrees C and the other half sent for histology. Starting from 450 to 500 ng total RNA, TCRbeta-specific cDNA was produced by reverse transcription with a constant-region primer and ProtoScript II reverse transcriptase. Construction of the TCRbeta libraries relied on three nested rounds of multiplex PCR, following a slightly modified ARM-PCR procedure. The first two PCR rounds used multiplex TRBV1-TRBV30 forward primers with a Cbeta reverse primer, each for about 11 cycles. Sample barcodes and Illumina adapters were attached in a final 25-cycle PCR using Deep VentR polymerase. Before sequencing, amplicons of 200-500 bp were gel-purified using a QIAquick gel extraction kit. An Illumina HiSeq 2500 was used to sequence the TCRbeta amplicons, generating 250-bp paired-end reads. The original methods were these. Quality trimming of reads was performed with Trimmomatic v0.33, and paired reads were merged with FLASH v1.2.11 so that full CDR3 sequences could be recovered. V, D and J germline segments were assigned to the rearranged TCRbeta sequences by MiGEC v1.2.1b. Clonotype statistics, along with Shannon-Wiener diversity indices, were calculated using VDJtools v1.0.0. Except for diversity analysis, only each sample's 250 most abundant clonotypes were used in subsequent analyses to reduce sampling bias. TCRdb passed the public sequencing reads through fastp at Q25 and MiXCR, retaining productive beta sequences. Every CDR3 protein is listed once, alongside the most common genes and DNA of its rows. These V and J calls derive from TCRdb rather than the authors' analysis. For this sample the table gives tens of thousands of distinct CDR3 sequences, of which roughly 74% were detected only once. Over 30% of the sample lies in the top ten.

The sequence was collected from a woman in her twenties or thirties with primary liver carcinoma and hepatitis B virus infection. The sequence joins TRBV7-9 to TRBJ2-7, with the D gene too uncertain to name. What was sequenced was tumor-adjacent normal liver tissue. The DNA sequence is as follows: TGTGCCAGCAGCTTAAGTCCGAATTCCTACAAGCAGTACTTC. This encodes CASSLSPNSYKQYF.